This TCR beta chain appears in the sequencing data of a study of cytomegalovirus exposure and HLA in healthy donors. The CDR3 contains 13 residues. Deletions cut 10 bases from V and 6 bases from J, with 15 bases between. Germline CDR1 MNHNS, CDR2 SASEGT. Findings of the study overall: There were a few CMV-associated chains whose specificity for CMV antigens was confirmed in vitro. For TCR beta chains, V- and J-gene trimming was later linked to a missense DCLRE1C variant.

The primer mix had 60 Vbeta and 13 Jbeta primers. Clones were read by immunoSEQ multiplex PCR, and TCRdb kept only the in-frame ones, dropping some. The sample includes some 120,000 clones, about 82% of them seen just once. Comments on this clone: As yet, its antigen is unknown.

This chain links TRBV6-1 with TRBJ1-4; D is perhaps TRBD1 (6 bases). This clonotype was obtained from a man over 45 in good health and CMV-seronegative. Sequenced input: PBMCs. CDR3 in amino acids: CATTGGAYEKLFF. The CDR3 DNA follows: TGTGCCACTACGGGGGGGGCTTATGAAAAACTGTTTTTT.